This T cell receptor beta chain was obtained from a study of blood T cell repertoires in COVID-19. Whole-study context: Sites in the United States, Italy and Spain provided acute and convalescent COVID-19 samples. Sample material is recorded as cDNA or gDNA derived from T cells, B-cell-depleted T cells, or PBMCs.

Those who participated ranged in age from about 18 to 95 years and resided in about two dozen US areas. Participants' own reports of clinical history determined their cohort assignment. This CDR3 region has 13 residues. V lost 5 bases and J lost 9, with 13 bases in between. The germline V gene has CDR1 KGHDR and CDR2 SFDVKD. In its sample, this clone was seen a few times. Produced via immunoSEQ multiplex PCR; TCRdb's table is partial and in-frame only. The repertoire includes about 220,000 clones, about 79% of them detected once, and approximately 1.3% sits in the top ten. The material sequenced was PBMCs or T cells enriched from blood (not recorded which). This sequence originates from a woman in her thirties or forties with acute COVID-19. This chain connects TRBV24-1 to TRBJ1-3, with no clear D. The CDR3 DNA reads as TGTGCCACCAGTGGCTGGCAAGAGGGCACCATATATTTT. Encoded protein: CATSGWQEGTIYF.